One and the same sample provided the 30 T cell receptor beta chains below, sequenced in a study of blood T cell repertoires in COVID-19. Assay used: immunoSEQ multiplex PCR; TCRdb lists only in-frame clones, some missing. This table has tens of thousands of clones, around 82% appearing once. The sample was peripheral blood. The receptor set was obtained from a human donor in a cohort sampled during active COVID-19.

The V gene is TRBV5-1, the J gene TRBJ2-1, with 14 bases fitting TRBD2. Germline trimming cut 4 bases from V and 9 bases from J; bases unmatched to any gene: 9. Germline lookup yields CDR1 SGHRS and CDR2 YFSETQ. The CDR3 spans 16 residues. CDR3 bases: TGCGCCAGCAGCACCGGACTAGCGGGGGGTGGAGGTGAGCAGTTCTTC. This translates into CASSTGLAGGGGEQFF.

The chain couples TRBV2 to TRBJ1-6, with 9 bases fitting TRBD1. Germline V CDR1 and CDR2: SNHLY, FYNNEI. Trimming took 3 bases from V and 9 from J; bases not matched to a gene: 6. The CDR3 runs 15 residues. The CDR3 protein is CASSDRGTGSSPLHF. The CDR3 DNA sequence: TGTGCCAGCAGTGATAGGGGGACAGGGTCTTCACCCCTCCACTTT.

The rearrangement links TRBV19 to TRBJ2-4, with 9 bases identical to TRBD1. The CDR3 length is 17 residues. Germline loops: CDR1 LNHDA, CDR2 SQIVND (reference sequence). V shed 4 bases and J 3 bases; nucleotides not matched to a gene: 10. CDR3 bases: TGTGCCAGTAGTACACCTCCGGGACAGGGAAACAAAAACATTCAGTACTTC. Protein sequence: CASSTPPGQGNKNIQYF.

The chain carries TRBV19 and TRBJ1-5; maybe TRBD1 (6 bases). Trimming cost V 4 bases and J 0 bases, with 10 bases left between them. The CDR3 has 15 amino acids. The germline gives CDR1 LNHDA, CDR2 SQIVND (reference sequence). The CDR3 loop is CASSTTGNSNQPQHF. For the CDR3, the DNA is TGTGCCAGTAGTACCACAGGGAATAGCAATCAGCCCCAGCATTTT.

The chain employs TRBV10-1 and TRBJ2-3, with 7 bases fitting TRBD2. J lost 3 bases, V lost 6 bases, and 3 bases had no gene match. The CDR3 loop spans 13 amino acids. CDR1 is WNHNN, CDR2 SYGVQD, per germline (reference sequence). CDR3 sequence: CASRSSGTDTQYF. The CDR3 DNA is TGCGCCAGCAGAAGTAGCGGGACAGATACGCAGTATTTT.

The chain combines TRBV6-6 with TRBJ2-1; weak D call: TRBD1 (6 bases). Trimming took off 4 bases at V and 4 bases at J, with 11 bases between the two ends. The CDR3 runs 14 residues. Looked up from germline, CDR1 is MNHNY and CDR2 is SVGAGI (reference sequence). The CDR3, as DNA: TGTGCCAGCAGTTTGAGGGACACATACAATGAGCAGTTCTTC. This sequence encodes CASSLRDTYNEQFF.

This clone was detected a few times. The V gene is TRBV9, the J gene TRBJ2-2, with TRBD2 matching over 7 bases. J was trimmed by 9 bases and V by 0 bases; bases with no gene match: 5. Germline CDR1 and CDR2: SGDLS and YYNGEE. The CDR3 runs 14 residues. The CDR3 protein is CASSVEGRGRELFF. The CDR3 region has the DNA TGTGCCAGCAGCGTAGAGGGGAGGGGCCGGGAGCTGTTTTTT.

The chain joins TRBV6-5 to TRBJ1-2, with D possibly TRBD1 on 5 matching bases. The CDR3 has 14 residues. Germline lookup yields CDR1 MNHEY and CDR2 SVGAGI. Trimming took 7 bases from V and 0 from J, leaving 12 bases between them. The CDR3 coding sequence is TGTGCCAGCATAGGAGGGGAGGCTAACTATGGCTACACCTTC. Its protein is CASIGGEANYGYTF.

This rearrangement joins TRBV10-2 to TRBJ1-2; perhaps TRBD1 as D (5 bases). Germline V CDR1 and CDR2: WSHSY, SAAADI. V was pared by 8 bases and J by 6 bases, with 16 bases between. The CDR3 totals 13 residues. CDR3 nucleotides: TGCGCCAGCCTCCGCCAGGGCATGGATGGCTACACCTTC. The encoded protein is CASLRQGMDGYTF.

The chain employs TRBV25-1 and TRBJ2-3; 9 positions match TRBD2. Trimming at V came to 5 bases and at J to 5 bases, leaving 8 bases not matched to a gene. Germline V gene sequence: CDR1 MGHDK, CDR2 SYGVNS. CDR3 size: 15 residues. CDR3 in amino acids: CASSNPAGGKDTQYF. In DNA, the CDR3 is TGTGCCAGCAGTAATCCAGCGGGGGGCAAAGATACGCAGTATTTT.

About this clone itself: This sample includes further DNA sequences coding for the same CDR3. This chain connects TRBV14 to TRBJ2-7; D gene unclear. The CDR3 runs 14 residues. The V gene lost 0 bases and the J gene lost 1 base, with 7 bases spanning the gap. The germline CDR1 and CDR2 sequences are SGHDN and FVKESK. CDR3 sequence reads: CASSQDLASYEQYF. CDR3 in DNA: TGTGCCAGCAGCCAAGATCTCGCGTCCTACGAGCAGTACTTC.

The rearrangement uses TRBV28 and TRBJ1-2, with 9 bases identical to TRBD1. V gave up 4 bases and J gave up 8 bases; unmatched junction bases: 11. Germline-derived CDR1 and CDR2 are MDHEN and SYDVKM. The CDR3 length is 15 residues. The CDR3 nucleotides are TGTGCCAGCAGTTCCCCCGGGACAGGGTATCAGGGCTACACCTTC. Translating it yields CASSSPGTGYQGYTF.

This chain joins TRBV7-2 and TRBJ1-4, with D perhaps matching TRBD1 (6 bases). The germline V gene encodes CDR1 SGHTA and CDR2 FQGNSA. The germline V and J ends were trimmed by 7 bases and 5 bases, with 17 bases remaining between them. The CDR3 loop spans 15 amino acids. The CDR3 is CASTQGRTVNEKLFF. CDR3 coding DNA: TGTGCCAGCACCCAGGGTCGGACAGTCAATGAAAAACTGTTTTTT. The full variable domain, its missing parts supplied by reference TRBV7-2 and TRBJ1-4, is GAGVSQSPSNKVTEKGKDVELRCDPISGHTALYWYRQSLGQGLEFLIYFQGNSAPDKSGLPSDRFSAERTGGSVSTLTIQRTQQEDSAVYLCASTQGRTVNEKLFFGSGTQLSVL.

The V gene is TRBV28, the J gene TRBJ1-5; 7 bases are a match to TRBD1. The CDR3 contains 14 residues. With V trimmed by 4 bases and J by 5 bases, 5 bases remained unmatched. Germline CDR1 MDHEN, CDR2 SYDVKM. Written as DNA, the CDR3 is TGTGCCAGCAGTTCAGGGGGTGAGGATCAGCCCCAGCATTTT. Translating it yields CASSSGGEDQPQHF.

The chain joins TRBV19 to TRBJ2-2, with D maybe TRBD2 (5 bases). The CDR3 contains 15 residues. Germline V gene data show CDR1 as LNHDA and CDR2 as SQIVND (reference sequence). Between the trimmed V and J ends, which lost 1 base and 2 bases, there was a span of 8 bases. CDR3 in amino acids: CASSIGGFNTGELFF. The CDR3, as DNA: TGTGCCAGTAGTATAGGAGGGTTTAACACCGGGGAGCTGTTTTTT.

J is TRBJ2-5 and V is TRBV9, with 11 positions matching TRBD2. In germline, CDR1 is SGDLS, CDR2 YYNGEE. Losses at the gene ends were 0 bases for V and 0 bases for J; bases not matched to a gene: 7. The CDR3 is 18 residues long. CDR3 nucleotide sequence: TGTGCCAGCAGCGTAGGGCTAGCGGGGGGCGGGTACCAAGAGACCCAGTACTTC. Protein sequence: CASSVGLAGGGYQETQYF.

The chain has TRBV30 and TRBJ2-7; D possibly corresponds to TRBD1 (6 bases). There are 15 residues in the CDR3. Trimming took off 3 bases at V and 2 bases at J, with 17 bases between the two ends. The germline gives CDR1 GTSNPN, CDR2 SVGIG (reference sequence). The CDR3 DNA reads TGTGCCTGGAGAAACAGGGCAATCCCTCCCTACGAGCAGTACTTC. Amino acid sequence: CAWRNRAIPPYEQYF.

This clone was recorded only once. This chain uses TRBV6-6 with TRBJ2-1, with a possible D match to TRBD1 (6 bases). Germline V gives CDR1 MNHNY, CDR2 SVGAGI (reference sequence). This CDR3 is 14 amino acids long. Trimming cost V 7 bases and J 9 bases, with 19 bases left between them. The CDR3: CASNIPTTTGEQFF. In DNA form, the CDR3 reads TGTGCCAGCAACATACCGACCACGACAGGTGAGCAGTTCTTC.

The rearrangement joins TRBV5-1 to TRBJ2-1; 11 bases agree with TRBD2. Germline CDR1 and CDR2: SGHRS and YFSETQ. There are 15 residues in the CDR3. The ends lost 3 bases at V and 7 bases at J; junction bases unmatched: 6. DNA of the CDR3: TGCGCCAGCAGCTGGCTAGCGGGGGGACCGAATGAGCAGTTCTTC. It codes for CASSWLAGGPNEQFF.

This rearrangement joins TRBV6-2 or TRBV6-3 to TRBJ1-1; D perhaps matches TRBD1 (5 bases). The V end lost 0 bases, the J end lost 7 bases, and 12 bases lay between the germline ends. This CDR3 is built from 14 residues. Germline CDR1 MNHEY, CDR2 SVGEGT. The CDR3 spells CASSYSGRVDEAFF. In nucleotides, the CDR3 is TGTGCCAGCAGTTACTCAGGCAGGGTGGATGAAGCTTTCTTT.

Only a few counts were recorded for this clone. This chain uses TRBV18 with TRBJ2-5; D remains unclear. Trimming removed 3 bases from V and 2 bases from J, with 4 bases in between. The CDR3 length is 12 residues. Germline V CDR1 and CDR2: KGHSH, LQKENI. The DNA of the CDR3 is TGTGCCAGCTCACCCGGTCAAGAGACCCAGTACTTC. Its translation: CASSPGQETQYF.

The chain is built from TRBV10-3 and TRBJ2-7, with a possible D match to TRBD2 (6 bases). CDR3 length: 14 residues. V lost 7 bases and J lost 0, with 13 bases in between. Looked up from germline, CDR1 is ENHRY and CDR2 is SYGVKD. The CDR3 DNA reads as TGTGCCATCACACCGGGGGAGAGCTCCTACGAGCAGTACTTC. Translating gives CAITPGESSYEQYF.

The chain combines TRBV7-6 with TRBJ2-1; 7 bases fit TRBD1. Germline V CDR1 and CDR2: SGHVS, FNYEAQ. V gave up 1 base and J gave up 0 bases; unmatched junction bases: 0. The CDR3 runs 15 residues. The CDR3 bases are TGTGCCAGCAGCTTAGGACAGGGCTCCTACAATGAGCAGTTCTTC. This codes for CASSLGQGSYNEQFF.

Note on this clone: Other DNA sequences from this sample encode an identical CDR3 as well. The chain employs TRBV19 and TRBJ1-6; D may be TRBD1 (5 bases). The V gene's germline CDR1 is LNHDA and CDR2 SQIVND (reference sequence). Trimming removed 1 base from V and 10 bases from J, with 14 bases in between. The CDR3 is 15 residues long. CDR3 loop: CASSIGAGVGSPLHF. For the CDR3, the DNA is TGTGCCAGTAGTATAGGAGCGGGGGTGGGGTCACCCCTCCACTTT.

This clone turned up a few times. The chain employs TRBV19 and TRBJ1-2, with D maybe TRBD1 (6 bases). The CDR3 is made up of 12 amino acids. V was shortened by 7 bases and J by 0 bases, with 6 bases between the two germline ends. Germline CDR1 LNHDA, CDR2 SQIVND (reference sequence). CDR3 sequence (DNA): TGTGCCAGTAACAGGGCTAACTATGGCTACACCTTC. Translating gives CASNRANYGYTF.

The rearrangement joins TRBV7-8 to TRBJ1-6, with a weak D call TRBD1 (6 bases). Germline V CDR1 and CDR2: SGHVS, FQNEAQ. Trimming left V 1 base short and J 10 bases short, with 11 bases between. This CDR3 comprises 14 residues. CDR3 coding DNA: TGTGCCAGCAGCTTAGGGGACATGGGATCACCCCTCCACTTT. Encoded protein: CASSLGDMGSPLHF.

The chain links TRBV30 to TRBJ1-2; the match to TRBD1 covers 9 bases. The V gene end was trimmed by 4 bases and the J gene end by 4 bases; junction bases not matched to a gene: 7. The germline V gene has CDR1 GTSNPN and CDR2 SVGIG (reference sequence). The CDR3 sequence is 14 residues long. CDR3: CAWIRDRAFYGYTF. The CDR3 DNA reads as TGTGCCTGGATCCGGGACAGGGCTTTCTATGGCTACACCTTC.

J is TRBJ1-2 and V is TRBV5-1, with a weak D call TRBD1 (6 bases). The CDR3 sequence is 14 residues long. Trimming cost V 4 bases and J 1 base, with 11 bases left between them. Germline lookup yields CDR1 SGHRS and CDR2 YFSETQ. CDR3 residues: CASSLTDSNYGYTF. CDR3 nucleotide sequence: TGCGCCAGCAGCCTGACGGACAGTAACTATGGCTACACCTTC.

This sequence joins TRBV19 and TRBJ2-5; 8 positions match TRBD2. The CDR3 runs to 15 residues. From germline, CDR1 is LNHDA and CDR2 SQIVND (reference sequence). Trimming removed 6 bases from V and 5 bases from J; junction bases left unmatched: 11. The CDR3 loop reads CASSSSGGKEETQYF. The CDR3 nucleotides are TGTGCCAGTAGCTCTTCGGGAGGGAAAGAGGAGACCCAGTACTTC.

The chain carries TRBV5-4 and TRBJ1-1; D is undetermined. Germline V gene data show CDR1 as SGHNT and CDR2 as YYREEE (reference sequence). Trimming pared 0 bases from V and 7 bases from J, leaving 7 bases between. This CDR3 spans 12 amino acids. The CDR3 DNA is TGTGCCAGCAGCTTGGGCGGGTATGAAGCTTTCTTT. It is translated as CASSLGGYEAFF.